This T cell receptor beta chain derives from a study of shared clonotypes between healthy human individuals. This CDR3 contains 14 residues. The V gene's germline CDR1 is SGHAT and CDR2 FQDESV (reference sequence). Trimming cost V 8 bases and J 5 bases; bases outside gene matches: 9. The method was immunoSEQ multiplex PCR; TCRdb's version includes in-frame clones alone and lacks a portion of them. The data show roughly 2 million clones, nearly 97% seen once. The source material was naive CD4+ T cells sorted from blood. Regarding subset: CD45RA+ positively selected. The sequence came from a man between 18 and 29 years old in good health. The chain recombines TRBV11-1 with TRBJ2-5; 9 bases map to TRBD2. Written as DNA, the CDR3 is TGTGCCAGCTGGAATAGCGGGGGAGGGGAGACCCAGTACTTC. Translation: CASWNSGGGETQYF.